Presented here are 21 T cell receptor beta chains from one specimen sequenced in a study of tumor and adjacent non-tumor tissue in lung cancer. The library came from three nested PCR rounds adapted from ARM-PCR protocols. Via MiXCR, TCRdb re-called the multiplex PCR reads, giving one row per CDR3 protein. The table has some 80,000 distinct CDR3 sequences, around 82% seen once; the top ten hold 20% to 25%. The template was RNA from unsorted bulk tissue. The normal lung tissue was taken more than 3 cm from the tumor edge. Sequenced input: distant non-tumor lung tissue. Receptors were obtained from a woman aged 50 to 60 with non-small cell lung cancer.

The rearrangement links TRBV11-2 to TRBJ2-4; no clear D. This CDR3 spans 15 amino acids. The germline V gene encodes CDR1 SGHAT and CDR2 FQNNGV. Trimming took 6 bases from V and 8 from J, leaving 20 bases between them. CDR3 sequence reads: CASSFPSGNGDIQYF. The CDR3 DNA reads TGTGCCAGCAGTTTCCCTAGTGGAAATGGGGACATTCAGTACTTC.

In the case of this clonotype: The junction shows a germline mismatch at one end, possibly a read error. This rearrangement joins TRBV4-1 to TRBJ1-5; no clear D gene. Germline values: CDR1 MGHRA, CDR2 YSYEKL. The CDR3 is 15 amino acids. The CDR3, as DNA: TGTGCCTGCAGCCAAGTGACCGGTAGCAATCAGCCCCAGCATTTT. Translated: CACSQVTGSNQPQHF.

A note on this clonotype: At one boundary the junction diverges from the germline segment, which might be a read error. The chain has TRBV11-2 and TRBJ1-3; D not resolved. The germline gives CDR1 SGHAT, CDR2 FQNNGV. CDR3 size: 15 residues. CDR3 residues: CAGSAGMNSENTTYF. The CDR3 nucleotides read TGTGCCGGCAGCGCAGGCATGAACTCTGAAAACACCACATATTTT.

A word on this clonotype: A read error may be the cause here, since a much bigger clone is one base away. The chain joins TRBV6-6 to TRBJ2-7; TRBD2 aligns across 7 bases. V shed 2 bases and J 4 bases; nucleotides not matched to a gene: 14. Germline lookup yields CDR1 MNHNY and CDR2 SVGAGI (reference sequence). The CDR3 runs to 17 residues. The CDR3 region has the DNA TGTGCCAGCAGTTACCCGTTCCAATCGGGAGGTGATTACGAGCAGTACTTC. It yields the protein CASSYPFQSGGDYEQYF.

As for this clonotype: A read error may account for a junction end that differs from germline. The V and J genes are TRBV11-1 and TRBJ2-1; D unclear. The CDR3 length is 13 residues. Germline CDR1 SGHAT, CDR2 FQDESV (reference sequence). CDR3 region: CTSSSDCWDEQFF. The CDR3 coding sequence is TGTACCAGCAGCTCAGACTGCTGGGATGAGCAGTTCTTC.

The table lists this clonotype with a count of one. A single base separates this from a much larger clone, so it may be a read error. The chain combines TRBV20-1 with TRBJ2-7, with D maybe TRBD1 (6 bases). The CDR3 is made up of 14 amino acids. Trimming pared 6 bases from V and 4 bases from J, leaving 19 bases between. From germline, CDR1 is DFQATT and CDR2 SNEGSKA (reference sequence). The CDR3: CSAYPPDREYEQYF. The CDR3 region has the DNA TGCAGTGCCTACCCCCCGGACAGAGAATACGAGCAGTACTTC.

The table lists this clonotype with a few counts. This may arise from a read error, as a much more abundant clone is one base away. J is TRBJ2-3 and V is TRBV14; D is unclear. The length of the CDR3 is 13 residues. CDR1 and CDR2 (germline): SGHDN, FVKESK. V was trimmed by 11 bases and J by 7 bases, leaving 19 bases between them. The CDR3 DNA reads as TGTGCCTGCCGCCGAGACCCGATGAATACGCAGTATTTT. Protein product: CACRRDPMNTQYF.

This clonotype is labeled large. This sequence joins TRBV11-2 and TRBJ1-1; D is ambiguous. Germline V gives CDR1 SGHAT, CDR2 FQNNGV. This CDR3 has 14 residues. Trimming stripped 3 bases from V and 5 bases from J, with 13 bases between. CDR3 region: CASSLLMLGTEAFF. CDR3 nucleotide sequence: TGTGCCAGCAGCTTGCTAATGCTGGGAACTGAAGCTTTCTTT.

This clonotype was seen many times. V gene TRBV18 combines with J gene TRBJ1-6, with 7 bases lining up with TRBD1. This CDR3 spans 15 amino acids. The germline CDR1 and CDR2 sequences are KGHSH and LQKENI. V lost 2 bases, J lost 5 bases, and 3 bases stayed unmatched. The CDR3 coding sequence is TGTGCCAGCTCACCAGGACAGGCGGATAATTCACCCCTCCACTTT. Amino acids: CASSPGQADNSPLHF.

This sequence joins TRBV6-1 and TRBJ2-7; D is possibly TRBD1 (5 bases). Germline assignment: CDR1 MNHNS and CDR2 SASEGT. The V end lost 10 bases, the J end lost 5 bases, and 21 bases lay between the germline ends. The CDR3 contains 14 residues. In DNA, the CDR3 is TGTGCCACGGAATCCTGGACACTGAGCCACGAGCAGTACTTC. This gives the protein CATESWTLSHEQYF.

As concerns this clonotype: Its ends do not fully match the called genes, so a read error is possible. This rearrangement joins TRBV4-2 to TRBJ2-7; the match to TRBD1 covers 9 bases. Germline V CDR1 and CDR2: LGHNA, YNFKEQ. This CDR3 is 15 amino acids long. Here the CDR3 reads CASCQDRGGPYEQYF. CDR3 coding DNA: TGTGCCAGCTGCCAAGACAGGGGGGGCCCCTACGAGCAGTACTTC.

The chain joins TRBV11-2 to TRBJ1-5; D call uncertain. Germline V lookup: CDR1 SGHAT, CDR2 FQNNGV. CDR3 length: 14 residues. Trimming cost V 5 bases and J 5 bases, with 13 bases left between them. The CDR3 protein is CASSQEHSDQPQHF. The CDR3 DNA is TGTGCCAGCAGCCAAGAACATTCGGATCAGCCCCAGCATTTT.

The chain is built from TRBV6-1 and TRBJ1-5, with TRBD1 matching 7 bases. This CDR3 region has 15 residues. Germline V gene sequence: CDR1 MNHNS, CDR2 SASEGT. The CDR3 sequence: CVSSIRWDSRQPQHF. The CDR3 nucleotides read TGTGTTAGCAGTATACGCTGGGACAGTCGTCAGCCCCAGCATTTT.

A word on this clonotype: One base away lies a much larger clone, so this may be a sequencing read error. The rearrangement uses TRBV6-5 and TRBJ1-1; no clear D gene. The CDR3 has 14 amino acids. CDR1 and CDR2 from the germline V gene are MNHEY and SVGAGI. In nucleotides, the CDR3 is TGTGCCAGCAGTTACTCTCACGGGAACACTGAAGCTTTGTTT. This codes for CASSYSHGNTEALF.

There are many counts of this clonotype. V and J are TRBV5-6 and TRBJ2-3; D perhaps matches TRBD2 (7 bases). There are 15 residues in the CDR3. In germline, CDR1 is SGHDT, CDR2 YYEEEE. Trimming cost V 2 bases and J 3 bases, with 13 bases left between them. The CDR3 DNA reads as TGTGCCAGCAGCTTTAGGGGGGGGGCGACAGATACGCAGTATTTT. Its translation is CASSFRGGATDTQYF. Complete variable domain (other parts from reference TRBV5-6 and TRBJ2-3): DAGVTQSPTHLIKTRGQQVTLRCSPKSGHDTVSWYQQALGQGPQFIFQYYEEEERQRGNFPDRFSGHQFPNYSSELNVNALLLGDSALYLCASSFRGGATDTQYFGPGTRLTVL.

With respect to this clonotype: One base away lies a much larger clone, so this may be a sequencing read error. This chain links TRBV30 with TRBJ1-2; D is perhaps TRBD1 (5 bases). Trimming removed 8 bases from V and 9 bases from J, with 19 bases in between. The CDR3 consists of 12 residues. From germline, CDR1 is GTSNPN and CDR2 SVGIG (reference sequence). The CDR3 nucleotides read TGTGCCCTATTCCGGGGACTTTCCTGCTACACCTTC. Translated, it gives CALFRGLSCYTF.

Regarding this clonotype: Mismatch with germline at one junction end may stem from a read error. The chain couples TRBV11-2 to TRBJ2-1; D is ambiguous. Germline values: CDR1 SGHAT, CDR2 FQNNGV. The CDR3 consists of 13 residues. Here the CDR3 reads CASSVEDNNENFF. The CDR3 bases are TGTGCCAGCAGCGTAGAAGACAACAATGAGAACTTCTTC.

The chain links TRBV7-6 to TRBJ2-6; 7 bases agree with TRBD1. The V gene end was trimmed by 4 bases and the J gene end by 3 bases; junction bases not matched to a gene: 6. The CDR3 covers 16 residues. Germline CDR1 reads SGHVS; CDR2 reads FNYEAQ. The DNA for the CDR3 is TGTGCCAGCAGCTCAATACAGGGGTTTGGGGCCAACGTCCTGACTTTC. Residues: CASSSIQGFGANVLTF.

A note on this clonotype: A single base separates this from a much larger clone, so it may be a read error. The gene calls are TRBV5-1 and TRBJ2-3; D may match TRBD1 or TRBD2 (6 bases each). CDR1 and CDR2 (germline): SGHRS, YFSETQ. The CDR3 is made up of 15 amino acids. In DNA form, the CDR3 reads TGCGCCAGCAGCCCGGCAGGGCGGGACACAGATACGCAGTTTTTT. Its protein product is CASSPAGRDTDTQFF.

In the case of this clonotype: Possible read error: a much larger clone is one base away. V and J are TRBV6-4 and TRBJ2-2; D call uncertain. This CDR3 has 14 amino acids. Trimming shortened V by 0 bases and J by 2 bases, and 4 bases separated the two germline ends. The germline V gene has CDR1 MRHNA and CDR2 SNTAGT. The CDR3, as DNA: TGTGCCAGCAGTGACTCGCTCAACACCGGGGAGCTGTTTTTT. Protein: CASSDSLNTGELFF.

This clonotype was counted a few times. This may be a read error, as it is one base from a much larger clone. This sequence joins TRBV12-3 or TRBV12-4 and TRBJ2-7, with 7 nucleotides matching TRBD1. This CDR3 is built from 15 residues. The CDR3 reads CVSSLGTAGLYEQYF. The CDR3 nucleotides are TGTGTCAGCAGTTTAGGGACAGCTGGGTTATACGAGCAGTACTTC.